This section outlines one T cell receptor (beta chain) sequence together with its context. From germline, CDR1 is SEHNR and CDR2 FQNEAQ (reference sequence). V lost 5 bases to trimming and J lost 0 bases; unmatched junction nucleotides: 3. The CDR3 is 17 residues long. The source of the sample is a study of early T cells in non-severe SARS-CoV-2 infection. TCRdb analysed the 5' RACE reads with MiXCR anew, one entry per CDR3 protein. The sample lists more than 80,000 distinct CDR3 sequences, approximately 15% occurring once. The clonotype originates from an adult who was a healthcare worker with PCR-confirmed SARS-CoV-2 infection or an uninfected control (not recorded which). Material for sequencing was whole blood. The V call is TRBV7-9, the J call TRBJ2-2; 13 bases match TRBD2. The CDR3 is CASSQGLAGTNTGELFF. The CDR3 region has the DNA TGTGCCAGCAGCCAGGGACTAGCGGGGACGAACACCGGGGAGCTGTTTTTT. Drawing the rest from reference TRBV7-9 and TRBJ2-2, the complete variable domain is DTGVSQNPRHKITKRGQNVTFRCDPISEHNRLYWYRQTLGQGPEFLTYFQNEAQLEKSRLLSDRFSAERPKGSFSTLEIQRTEQGDSAMYLCASSQGLAGTNTGELFFGEGSRLTVL.